This T cell receptor beta chain stems from a study of T cells after yellow fever vaccination. Via MiXCR, TCRdb re-called the 5' RACE reads, giving one row per CDR3 protein. Of 450,000 to 650,000 distinct CDR3 sequences listed, approximately 13% are singletons. V lost 2 bases, J lost 0 bases, and 14 bases lay in between. This CDR3 is built from 16 residues. Germline CDR1 reads SGDLS; CDR2 reads YYNGEE. This clonotype was seen only a few times. The sequence came from a man aged 25 to 45 who received the YFV17D yellow fever vaccine. The chain is built from TRBV9 and TRBJ1-2; a possible D gene is TRBD1 (6 bases). The material sequenced was PBMCs, taken on the day of the yellow fever booster vaccination. CDR3 in amino acids: CASSVSQTGANYGYTF. The CDR3 bases are TGTGCCAGCAGCGTGAGCCAGACAGGAGCTAACTATGGCTACACCTTC.